This section outlines one T cell receptor beta chain sequence together with its context. The antigen remains undetermined. The entry originates in a study of cytomegalovirus exposure and HLA in healthy donors. This CDR3 is built from 12 residues. Per the germline V gene, CDR1 is SGDLS and CDR2 is YYNGEE. Trimming shortened V by 3 bases and J by 8 bases, and 11 bases separated the two germline ends. Findings and limits, study-wide: At a 0.05 false discovery rate, a later analysis found some 18,000 TCR beta sequences to be associated with HLA alleles. Presence/absence analyses assumed roughly uniform sequencing depth across donors. Sequencing likely caused a cluster of highly shared sequence variants. Later analysis suggested most CMV-associated TCR beta chains were HLA-restricted.

Amplification used 60 Vbeta primers and 13 Jbeta primers. Produced via immunoSEQ multiplex PCR; TCRdb's table is partial and in-frame only. The profile shows fewer than 70,000 clones, around 74% of them singletons. This clonotype originated in a woman aged 55-75 years in good health and CMV-seropositive. The sample consisted of PBMCs. The rearrangement links TRBV9 to TRBJ1-2; D may be TRBD1 (5 bases). CDR3 DNA sequence: TGTGCCAGCAGCGCCGCCGGGGGAGGCTACACCTTC. This translates into CASSAAGGGYTF.